Shown below are 8 T cell receptor beta chains from a single sample sequenced in a study of blood T cell repertoires in COVID-19 (dated by TCRdb to 2020 to 2022). Library generation was performed with the immunoSEQ multiplex PCR assay. In TCRdb, the immuneACCESS table is reduced to in-frame sequences with V and J assigned. These tables do not hold every clone; where another copy was compared, an unresolved V gene accounts for under half, and the others remain unexplained. The table for this sample lists roughly 200,000 clones; approximately 80% of them were counted only once. The top ten clones comprise about 7.8% of the sample. Source material: peripheral blood. These receptors were obtained from a woman of 80 years or more with COVID-19, enrolled during active disease.

The table lists this clone with a count of one. The chain has TRBV5-1 and TRBJ2-3, with TRBD2 identical over 8 bases. The CDR3 covers 14 residues. V dropped 2 bases and J dropped 6; count of bases not matched to a gene: 5. CDR1 is SGHRS and CDR2 is YFSETQ in the germline V gene. CDR3 coding DNA: TGCGCCAGCAGCTTAGCGGGAGATGATGATACGCAGTATTTT. As protein: CASSLAGDDDTQYF.

The chain recombines TRBV28 with TRBJ1-3; D unresolved. The V and J ends lost 4 bases and 7 bases respectively, with 11 bases between them. Per germline, CDR1 MDHEN and CDR2 SYDVKM. The CDR3 has 13 amino acids. CDR3 sequence: CASSSGGENTIYF. The CDR3 DNA is TGTGCCAGCAGTTCAGGCGGGGAGAACACCATATATTTT.

V is TRBV29-1 and J is TRBJ1-2, with 8 bases identical to TRBD1. Germline CDR1 and CDR2: SQVTM and ANQGSEA. Trimming removed 2 bases from V and 4 bases from J; junction bases left unmatched: 6. The CDR3 extends over 14 amino acids. CDR3 sequence (DNA): TGCAGCGTTGAACGAGGGGACAGGAGCTATGGCTACACCTTC. Translation gives CSVERGDRSYGYTF.

The CDR3 region is CASNARGTSYEQFF. The CDR3, as DNA: TGTGCCAGCAACGCCAGGGGGACTAGCTATGAGCAGTTCTTC. V and J are TRBV9 and TRBJ2-1, with 9 bases fitting TRBD2. The ends lost 6 bases at V and 8 bases at J; junction bases unmatched: 9. Germline CDR1 SGDLS, CDR2 YYNGEE. There are 14 residues in the CDR3.

The chain uses TRBV27 and TRBJ1-5; D remains unclear. The CDR3 contains 13 residues. V lost 3 bases, J lost 7 bases, and 10 bases lay in between. Germline CDR1 and CDR2: MNHEY and SMNVEV (reference sequence). The CDR3 nucleotides are TGTGCCAGCAGTTTGGTCTCAGGCCAGCCCCAGCATTTT. Encoded protein: CASSLVSGQPQHF.

This rearrangement joins TRBV7-2 to TRBJ2-3; TRBD2 matches at 9 bases. Germline V lookup: CDR1 SGHTA, CDR2 FQGNSA. This CDR3 region has 17 residues. The V and J ends lost 0 bases and 6 bases, in that order; junction bases with no gene match: 10. In DNA form, the CDR3 reads TGTGCCAGCAGCTTAGCTTTCGGCGGGGGGGCGGGCGATACGCAGTATTTT. This gives the protein CASSLAFGGGAGDTQYF. Combining the CDR3 with reference TRBV7-2 and TRBJ2-3 gives the whole variable domain GAGVSQSPSNKVTEKGKDVELRCDPISGHTALYWYRQSLGQGLEFLIYFQGNSAPDKSGLPSDRFSAERTGGSVSTLTIQRTQQEDSAVYLCASSLAFGGGAGDTQYFGPGTRLTVL.

The chain employs TRBV24-1 and TRBJ2-7; D is uncertain. Trimming shortened V by 3 bases and J by 6 bases, and 14 bases separated the two germline ends. This CDR3 is 14 amino acids long. The germline V gene encodes CDR1 KGHDR and CDR2 SFDVKD. The CDR3 loop is CATSDTRGPREQYF. CDR3 bases: TGTGCCACCAGTGATACCCGAGGTCCCCGCGAGCAGTACTTC.

The rearrangement uses TRBV5-6 and TRBJ2-3; 8 nucleotides align to TRBD1. This CDR3 spans 17 amino acids. Germline CDR1 and CDR2: SGHDT and YYEEEE. J lost 0 bases, V lost 4 bases, and 10 bases had no gene match. The CDR3 is CASSTNRGKGSTDTQYF. CDR3 DNA sequence: TGTGCCAGCAGCACCAACAGGGGGAAGGGAAGCACAGATACGCAGTATTTT. The whole variable domain, remainder taken from reference TRBV5-6 and TRBJ2-3, is DAGVTQSPTHLIKTRGQQVTLRCSPKSGHDTVSWYQQALGQGPQFIFQYYEEEERQRGNFPDRFSGHQFPNYSSELNVNALLLGDSALYLCASSTNRGKGSTDTQYFGPGTRLTVL.